A selection of T cell receptor beta chains follows, all from one sample in a study of T cell changes during pregnancy in multiple sclerosis. Profiled with immunoSEQ multiplex PCR; TCRdb holds only in-frame clones, not every one. Found here are under 70,000 clones, about 91% of them singletons; the top ten hold roughly 0.76%. The starting material was CD4+ T cells from peripheral blood mononuclear cells, obtained in the first trimester of pregnancy. These receptors were collected from a female donor with multiple sclerosis, enrolled in a pregnancy study. Each CDR3 is given with its conserved first and last residue. The D gene is left open where the match is weak. Where a row states a size, it is once, few, many or the class of an expanded clone; other rows omit it.

CAISEPLTGAPYEQYF	TGTGCCATCAGTGAGCCATTGACAGGGGCGCCCTACGAGCAGTACTTC	NA	TRBD1	TRBV10-3	TRBJ2-7
CASSLPGATQQFF	TGTGCCAGCAGCTTGCCTGGGGCTACACAGCAGTTCTTC	once	NA	TRBV11-2	TRBJ2-1
CASSPGQGSTEAFF	TGTGCCAGCAGCCCGGGACAGGGGTCCACTGAAGCTTTCTTT	few	TRBD1	TRBV5-4	TRBJ1-1
CAWRGRGSYEQYF	TGTGCCTGGAGAGGTCGGGGCTCCTACGAGCAGTACTTC	NA	NA	TRBV30	TRBJ2-7
CASSEASNTEAFF	TGTGCCAGCAGTGAGGCCAGTAACACTGAAGCTTTCTTT	NA	NA	TRBV2	TRBJ1-1
CASSQIAGGRTDTQYF	TGTGCCAGCAGCCAAATAGCGGGGGGACGCACAGATACGCAGTATTTT	NA	TRBD2	TRBV9	TRBJ2-3
CASTLDRGDEKLFF	TGTGCCAGCACCTTGGACAGGGGTGATGAAAAACTGTTTTTT	NA	TRBD1	TRBV6-1	TRBJ1-4
CAWSVLAVGGYTF	TGTGCCTGGAGTGTTTTAGCGGTAGGGGGCTACACCTTC	NA	NA	TRBV30	TRBJ1-2
CAISDYGELFF	TGTGCCATCAGTGATTACGGGGAGCTGTTTTTT	NA	NA	TRBV10-3	TRBJ2-2
CASSPRPQLGSQNTGELFF	TGTGCCAGCAGCCCCCGTCCCCAACTAGGCTCCCAGAACACCGGGGAGCTGTTTTTT	NA	NA	TRBV9	TRBJ2-2
CASSQEADRGLGEQYF	TGCGCCAGCAGCCAAGAAGCGGACAGGGGGCTAGGGGAGCAGTACTTC	NA	TRBD1	TRBV4-1	TRBJ2-7
CAWGGGVTQYF	TGTGCCTGGGGTGGGGGGGTGACCCAGTACTTC	NA	TRBD2	TRBV30	TRBJ2-5
CASSPEGTGSEQYF	TGCGCCAGCAGCCCGGAAGGGACAGGGTCCGAGCAGTACTTC	NA	TRBD1	TRBV5-1	TRBJ2-7
CASSLSGGSGNTIYF	TGTGCCAGCAGCTTATCGGGGGGCTCTGGAAACACCATATATTTT	NA	NA	TRBV7-2	TRBJ1-3
CASSLLRFGTGAVINQPQHF	TGTGCCAGCAGCTTACTTAGGTTTGGGACAGGCGCAGTTATCAATCAGCCCCAGCATTTT	NA	TRBD1	TRBV7-8	TRBJ1-5
CASSSEATEAFF	TGTGCCAGCAGTTCGGAGGCGACTGAAGCTTTCTTT	NA	NA	TRBV6-5	TRBJ1-1
CASRSLTAPITGELFF	TGCGCCAGCAGGTCGCTGACTGCCCCGATCACCGGGGAGCTGTTTTTT	NA	NA	TRBV5-1	TRBJ2-2
CAWSVFRGQGANTGELFF	TGTGCCTGGAGTGTTTTCCGAGGGCAGGGGGCGAACACCGGGGAGCTGTTTTTT	NA	TRBD1	TRBV30	TRBJ2-2
CASSFGGTSTDTQYF	TGTGCCAGCAGCTTTGGGGGGACTAGCACAGATACGCAGTATTTT	NA	NA	TRBV11-2	TRBJ2-3
CASSQVLQETQYF	TGCGCCAGCAGCCAAGTACTCCAAGAGACCCAGTACTTC	NA	NA	TRBV4-1	TRBJ2-5
CASSLKTGGYYGYTF	TGTGCCAGCAGCCTAAAGACCGGGGGGTACTATGGCTACACCTTC	NA	NA	TRBV2	TRBJ1-2
CATRAGETYEQYF	TGTGCCACAAGGGCAGGGGAAACCTACGAGCAGTACTTC	NA	NA	TRBV10-3	TRBJ2-7
CASSMYRGYGEQYF	TGTGCCAGTAGTATGTACAGGGGGTACGGCGAGCAGTACTTC	NA	TRBD1	TRBV19	TRBJ2-7
CSARKGEQYF	TGCAGTGCTCGAAAGGGGGAGCAGTACTTC	NA	NA	TRBV20-1	TRBJ2-7